This T cell receptor (beta chain) was sequenced during a study of T cell responses to AZD1222 COVID-19 vaccine. V was cut by 0 bases and J by 7 bases, with 3 bases left in between. Germline CDR1 MRHNA, CDR2 SNTAGT. This CDR3 is built from 12 residues. Sequencing was performed with immunoSEQ multiplex PCR; in TCRdb, only in-frame clones are kept and a portion is missing. The data contain roughly 160,000 clones, 94% of them singletons. The chain combines TRBV6-4 with TRBJ2-2; D not resolved. The sample was peripheral blood, taken on day 0 of AZD1222 vaccination. This receptor was obtained from an adult in good health. The CDR3 protein is CASSDSGGELFF. For the CDR3, the DNA is TGTGCCAGCAGTGACTCGGGCGGGGAGCTGTTTTTT.